These 14 T cell receptor beta chains were sequenced from one sample in a study of blood T cell repertoires in COVID-19. This table comes from immunoSEQ multiplex PCR, and its TCRdb copy is limited to in-frame clones, with some not included. The sample contains around 42,000 clones, 79% of which appear only once. The sequencing sample was made of peripheral blood. These receptors were collected from a woman of 80 years or more with acute or convalescent COVID-19.

This clone was counted between two and nine times. J is TRBJ2-3 and V is TRBV4-1, with 8 bases aligning to TRBD2. The CDR3 has 15 amino acids. CDR1 MGHRA and CDR2 YSYEKL come from the germline V gene. V trimming: 4 bases; J trimming: 0 bases; junction bases outside the gene matches: 3. In DNA form, the CDR3 reads TGCGCCAGCAGCCTCATAGCGGGAAGCACAGATACGCAGTATTTT. This encodes CASSLIAGSTDTQYF.

The chain recombines TRBV6-1 with TRBJ2-5, with a possible D match to TRBD1 (6 bases). The CDR3 spans 15 residues. Germline V gene lookup returns CDR1 MNHNS and CDR2 SASEGT. The V gene lost 3 bases and the J gene lost 2 bases, with 13 bases spanning the gap. CDR3 loop: CASSDPWGLQETQYF. The CDR3 bases are TGTGCCAGCAGTGACCCGTGGGGGCTACAAGAGACCCAGTACTTC.

This clone was observed a single time. The CDR3 nucleotides are TGTGCCTGGAGTGTGGACTTGCAAGAGACCCAGTACTTC. It yields the protein CAWSVDLQETQYF. This chain connects TRBV30 to TRBJ2-5; D perhaps matches TRBD2 (5 bases). Per the germline V gene, CDR1 is GTSNPN and CDR2 is SVGIG (reference sequence). V shed 0 bases and J shed 2 bases, with 7 bases lying between them. CDR3 length: 13 amino acids.

This sequence joins TRBV30 and TRBJ1-2, with TRBD1 matching 7 bases. The CDR3 has 14 residues. Germline V lookup: CDR1 GTSNPN, CDR2 SVGIG (reference sequence). J was trimmed by 4 bases and V by 2 bases; bases with no gene match: 7. The CDR3 loop is CAWSTGQAPYGYTF. Written as DNA, the CDR3 is TGTGCCTGGAGTACTGGACAGGCACCCTATGGCTACACCTTC.

The chain joins TRBV7-2 to TRBJ2-2; 9 bases fit TRBD2. The V and J ends lost 5 bases and 3 bases, in that order; junction bases with no gene match: 7. Germline V lookup: CDR1 SGHTA, CDR2 FQGNSA. The CDR3 length is 16 residues. The CDR3 DNA is TGTGCCAGCAGCCCCCGACTAGCGGTCTACACCGGGGAGCTGTTTTTT. It yields the protein CASSPRLAVYTGELFF.

The genes are TRBV3-1 (or the pseudogene TRBV3-2) and TRBJ2-1; a possible D gene is TRBD2 (5 bases). The germline CDR1 and CDR2 sequences are LGHDT and YNNKEL (reference sequence). This CDR3 region has 16 residues. The V end lost 1 base, the J end lost 4 bases, and 14 bases lay between the germline ends. The CDR3 loop is CASSQGRARGYNEQFF. DNA of the CDR3: TGTGCCAGCAGCCAAGGAAGAGCGCGAGGGTACAATGAGCAGTTCTTC.

This sequence joins TRBV7-2 and TRBJ2-1, with TRBD2 identical over 12 bases. With 5 bases clipped from V and 9 bases from J, the junction kept 8 bases outside the gene matches. The CDR3 runs 15 residues. Germline assignment: CDR1 SGHTA and CDR2 FQGNSA. CDR3 residues: CASSPVASGRVEQFF. CDR3 coding DNA: TGTGCCAGCAGCCCTGTGGCTAGCGGGAGGGTTGAGCAGTTCTTC.

This rearrangement joins TRBV12-3 or TRBV12-4 to TRBJ1-2, with 7 bases aligning to TRBD1. The CDR3 is made up of 11 amino acids. Unmatched junction bases numbered 1, after V lost 5 bases and J lost 7 bases. The CDR3 DNA follows: TGTGCCAGCAGTGCAGGGGGTGGCTACACCTTC. It encodes CASSAGGGYTF.

This chain links TRBV19 with TRBJ1-1; tentatively, D is TRBD1 (5 bases). Germline assignment: CDR1 LNHDA and CDR2 SQIVND (reference sequence). The CDR3 is 16 residues long. V lost 3 bases to trimming and J lost 1 base, with 15 bases between them. The CDR3 loop reads CASSIAGQRGNTEAFF. The CDR3 bases are TGTGCCAGTAGTATCGCAGGGCAAAGGGGGAACACTGAAGCTTTCTTT. Variable domain in full (rest from reference TRBV19 and TRBJ1-1): DGGITQSPKYLFRKEGQNVTLSCEQNLNHDAMYWYRQDPGQGLRLIYYSQIVNDFQKGDIAEGYSVSREKKESFPLTVTSAQKNPTAFYLCASSIAGQRGNTEAFFGQGTRLTVV.

The chain couples TRBV5-1 to TRBJ2-2; 8 bases fit TRBD1. This CDR3 region has 15 residues. CDR1 is SGHRS, CDR2 YFSETQ, per germline. V lost 2 bases, J lost 1 base, and 1 base stayed unmatched. This chain's CDR3 is CASSFGQGNTGELFF. In DNA, the CDR3 is TGCGCCAGCAGCTTTGGACAGGGGAACACCGGGGAGCTGTTTTTT.

This clone has a handful of counts. This specimen includes other DNA sequences encoding the same CDR3. The chain is built from TRBV4-3 and TRBJ1-2, with a tentative D call TRBD1 (6 bases). V lost 2 bases, J lost 8 bases, and 18 bases lay in between. Per the germline V gene, CDR1 is LGHNA and CDR2 is YSLEER. This CDR3 contains 15 residues. CDR3 DNA: TGCGCCAGCAGCCAATCCCCGGTGGGGGCAGGGGGCTACACCTTC. Translated: CASSQSPVGAGGYTF.

V is TRBV2 and J is TRBJ1-4, with D possibly being TRBD1 (6 bases). CDR3 length: 13 residues. V lost 6 bases and J lost 10, with 15 bases in between. Per germline, CDR1 SNHLY and CDR2 FYNNEI. Written as DNA, the CDR3 is TGTGCCAGCAGCAAAGGGGACATCGGAAAACTGTTTTTT. Amino acid sequence: CASSKGDIGKLFF.

J is TRBJ2-7 and V is TRBV9; TRBD1 aligns across 8 bases. This CDR3 is 17 amino acids long. The V gene end was trimmed by 1 base and the J gene end by 0 bases; junction bases not matched to a gene: 9. From germline, CDR1 is SGDLS and CDR2 YYNGEE. The CDR3 DNA follows: TGTGCCAGCAGCGTATCGGGGCAGGGGGCGGCCTCCTACGAGCAGTACTTC. It codes for CASSVSGQGAASYEQYF.

The genes are TRBV19 and TRBJ1-4; 7 bases map to TRBD1. The germline V gene has CDR1 LNHDA and CDR2 SQIVND (reference sequence). With 9 bases clipped from V and 5 bases from J, the junction kept 6 bases outside the gene matches. The CDR3 has 13 amino acids. The CDR3 DNA sequence: TGTGCCAGCCTCGACAGGGAAAATGAAAAACTGTTTTTT. This sequence encodes CASLDRENEKLFF.